Below, one TCR beta chain is given with its context. The sample originates from a study of blood T cell repertoires in COVID-19. Study-wide background: Material from acute and convalescent COVID-19 was sourced from the United States, Italy and Spain.

Per the original methods: Amplifying reference gene primers gave estimates of nucleated cell counts. Data came from immunoSEQ multiplex PCR; TCRdb stores just in-frame clones and leaves some out. The V and J calls and the clone size are those of that table, but D and trimming were determined from the DNA. This sample carries more than 150,000 clones, more than 75% of them seen once, and the ten largest clones take around 0.5%. Sequences were obtained from peripheral blood. The receptor was derived from a man in his fifties or sixties with COVID-19, enrolled during active disease.

The CDR3 here is CASSETGDNWSYNEQFF. CDR3 coding DNA: TGTGCCAGCAGTGAAACAGGGGATAATTGGTCCTACAATGAGCAGTTCTTC. The chain uses TRBV2 and TRBJ2-1, with 7 bases that match TRBD1. CDR3 length: 17 residues. Per the germline V gene, CDR1 is SNHLY and CDR2 is FYNNEI. V lost 2 bases to trimming and J lost 1 base; unmatched junction nucleotides: 8.